This is a list of T cell receptor beta chains from one sample in a study of T cell changes during pregnancy in multiple sclerosis. The protocol was immunoSEQ multiplex PCR, while the TCRdb copy is restricted to in-frame clones and leaves out a portion. The data show approximately 92,000 clones, with approximately 92% seen just once and approximately 1.5% held by the top ten. Sample: peripheral blood, taken in the first trimester of pregnancy. The source is a female donor with multiple sclerosis, enrolled in a pregnancy study. Both conserved end residues are trimmed from each CDR3. The order of the fields is CDR3 protein, V gene.

CDR3 protein: ASSLQGLAGGPSVEQY
V gene: TRBV7-8

CDR3 protein: ASSLDTTGGIYGYT
V gene: TRBV5-1

CDR3 protein: ASSARSPGQGAQPQH
V gene: TRBV7-2

CDR3 protein: ASSSGHPSGNQPQH
V gene: TRBV5-8

CDR3 protein: ASSLGYRGEGYT
V gene: TRBV28

CDR3 protein: ASRNQANYGYT
V gene: TRBV28

CDR3 protein: ASSPGQPYGYT
V gene: TRBV4-1

CDR3 protein: ASSLGRSSGTSDTQY
V gene: TRBV5-1

CDR3 protein: AISETGTGNTIY
V gene: TRBV10-3

CDR3 protein: ASSPRQGLTEAF
V gene: TRBV5-4

CDR3 protein: ASSYRGTDQPQH
V gene: TRBV27

CDR3 protein: ASANRGSNQPQH
V gene: TRBV27

CDR3 protein: ASSQVRSNTEAF
V gene: TRBV14

CDR3 protein: ASSPWTGIEAF
V gene: TRBV27

CDR3 protein: SVGGTSDVIFEETQY
V gene: TRBV29-1

CDR3 protein: ASSFRTSGSYEQY
V gene: TRBV5-6

CDR3 protein: ASSLTGTGANQPQH
V gene: TRBV5-1